The T cell receptor beta chain described here comes from a study of OX40 agonist ivuxolimab in advanced cancers. Study-wide background: In this cohort, patients received ivuxolimab, an agonistic anti-OX40 (CD134) antibody.

Whole-study results and caveats: Low levels of normalized T-cell clonal expansion also appeared in some nonresponders.

Method: immunoSEQ multiplex PCR; TCRdb's copy keeps in-frame clones and lacks some. The repertoire holds roughly 80,000 clones, with 90% as singletons. As to this clone: What it binds is not known.

From germline, CDR1 is MNHNS and CDR2 SASEGT. This CDR3 spans 15 amino acids. The V and J ends lost 2 bases and 4 bases respectively, with 11 bases between them. The source was CD4+ or CD8+ T cells sorted from blood, collected in a trial of the OX40 agonist ivuxolimab. This clonotype originated in an adult with an advanced solid tumor such as melanoma, head and neck, liver or kidney cancer. The rearrangement links TRBV6-1 to TRBJ1-4, with unresolved D. The CDR3 nucleotides are TGTGCCAGCAGTGAAAGAAGGACCGGTAATGAAAAACTGTTTTTT. Translation gives CASSERRTGNEKLFF.